One sample yielded the 8 T cell receptor beta chains listed below, sequenced in a study of shared clonotypes between healthy human individuals. The table came from immunoSEQ multiplex PCR; TCRdb's copy has only in-frame clones and leaves some out. Of about 560,000 clones in the sample, around three quarters were seen once. The sequenced sample was PBMCs. These receptor sequences come from a woman in her thirties or forties in good health. Some clones in this sample may be carry-over from other donors' samples.

The CDR3 region has the DNA TGTGCCAGCTCACCAGCAGGGTTTCAGGGGGCGGCAGGCTACACCTTC. This translates into CASSPAGFQGAAGYTF. The genes are TRBV18 and TRBJ1-2; 8 positions agree with TRBD1. Looked up from germline, CDR1 is KGHSH and CDR2 is LQKENI. The V gene end was trimmed by 2 bases and the J gene end by 8 bases; junction bases not matched to a gene: 13. The CDR3 is made up of 16 amino acids.

CDR3 sequence: CASDKGQGDTEAFF. CDR3 coding DNA: TGCGCCAGCGACAAGGGACAGGGCGACACTGAAGCTTTCTTT. This chain uses TRBV5-1 with TRBJ1-1; 9 bases fit TRBD1. V gave up 7 bases and J gave up 3 bases; unmatched junction bases: 7. The CDR3 totals 14 residues. In germline, CDR1 is SGHRS, CDR2 YFSETQ. The whole variable domain, remainder taken from reference TRBV5-1 and TRBJ1-1, is KAGVTQTPRYLIKTRGQQVTLSCSPISGHRSVSWYQQTPGQGLQFLFEYFSETQRNKGNFPGRFSGRQFSNSRSEMNVSTLELGDSALYLCASDKGQGDTEAFFGQGTRLTVV.

Concerning this clone itself: Other DNA sequences within the sample encode an identical CDR3. The chain links TRBV5-1 to TRBJ1-4, with D unresolved. Germline V CDR1 and CDR2: SGHRS, YFSETQ. The CDR3 totals 14 residues. V gave up 0 bases and J gave up 7 bases, with 10 bases separating them. CDR3 in amino acids: CASSLGTLGEKLFF. The CDR3 coding sequence is TGCGCCAGCAGCTTGGGGACTTTGGGTGAAAAACTGTTTTTT.

The chain is built from TRBV11-1 and TRBJ1-2; 11 bases match TRBD1. Germline V CDR1 and CDR2: SGHAT, FQDESV (reference sequence). V dropped 5 bases and J dropped 4; count of bases not matched to a gene: 6. The CDR3 is made up of 15 amino acids. This CDR3 is CASSRGQGGFYGYTF. CDR3 nucleotide sequence: TGTGCCAGCAGCCGGGGACAGGGGGGTTTCTATGGCTACACCTTC.

The chain combines TRBV27 with TRBJ2-3; D may be TRBD1 or TRBD2 (5 bases each). This CDR3 contains 14 residues. V lost 0 bases to trimming and J lost 6 bases, with 10 bases between them. Germline CDR1 MNHEY, CDR2 SMNVEV (reference sequence). CDR3 bases: TGTGCCAGCAGTTTATCGAGGGGTTGGGATACGCAGTATTTT. Its protein product is CASSLSRGWDTQYF.

The rearrangement uses TRBV29-1 and TRBJ1-1; D not certain. Deletions cut 5 bases from V and 4 bases from J, with 8 bases between. The CDR3 covers 11 residues. CDR1 and CDR2 (germline): SQVTM, ANQGSEA. This CDR3 is CSVLDPTEAFF. The CDR3 region has the DNA TGCAGCGTTTTGGATCCCACTGAAGCTTTCTTT.

This clone turned up a few times. J is TRBJ2-3 and V is TRBV28; no clear D. V lost 6 bases and J 0 bases, leaving 10 bases between the germline ends. Germline V lookup: CDR1 MDHEN, CDR2 SYDVKM. This CDR3 region has 14 residues. The CDR3 region is CASSPTPSTDTQYF. The CDR3 DNA is TGTGCCAGCAGCCCAACACCCAGCACAGATACGCAGTATTTT.

The chain links TRBV29-1 to TRBJ1-2, with D possibly being TRBD1 (6 bases). Germline CDR1 SQVTM, CDR2 ANQGSEA. V dropped 0 bases and J dropped 2 bases, with 10 bases sitting between them. CDR3 size: 14 residues. The CDR3 sequence is CSVEERTENYGYTF. The CDR3 DNA reads as TGCAGCGTTGAAGAGAGGACAGAGAACTATGGCTACACCTTC.